This T cell receptor beta chain was sequenced in a study of blood T cell repertoires in COVID-19. Under the authors' procedure: Nucleated cell counts were estimated from reference gene primer amplification. Some clones are missing from TCRdb's copy, which holds only in-frame ones; the method was immunoSEQ multiplex PCR. V and J calls and clone size come straight from that table; D and trimming were deduced from the DNA. The table has about 41,000 clones, more than 65% seen once. The CDR3 sequence is 14 residues long. V lost 0 bases and J lost 4, with 9 bases in between. Germline CDR1 is SGHAT and CDR2 is FQNNGV.

Sequenced sample: peripheral blood. This chain links TRBV11-2 with TRBJ2-5; no firm D call. This clonotype was obtained from a man older than 75 with acute or convalescent COVID-19. This chain's CDR3 is CASSLDGRLETQYF. For the CDR3, the DNA is TGTGCCAGCAGCTTAGATGGCAGGTTAGAGACCCAGTACTTC.